The next 20 T cell receptor beta chains were all read from a single sample in a study of glioma-infiltrating T cells. Amplification of TCR alpha and beta CDR3 regions from RNA used iRepertoire nested multiplex PCR. Via MiXCR, TCRdb re-called the multiplex PCR reads, giving one row per CDR3 protein. The sample gives around 390,000 distinct CDR3 sequences, about two fifths of which show up once; more than 10% is in the top ten. Sequencing was done on a sample of glioma tissue, nonneoplastic brain tissue, or PBMCs (not recorded which). These TCRs come from a human donor with low-grade glioma or glioblastoma, undergoing nonglioma brain surgery, or in good health (not recorded which).

This clonotype came up a few times. The rearrangement links TRBV4-1 to TRBJ2-1; 9 bases map to TRBD2. The CDR3 runs to 16 residues. J gave up 0 bases and V 6 bases, and 6 bases lay outside the gene matches. CDR1 MGHRA and CDR2 YSYEKL come from the germline V gene. The CDR3 sequence is CASRPLAGSSYNEQFF. DNA for the CDR3: TGCGCCAGCAGACCCCTAGCGGGGAGCTCCTACAATGAGCAGTTCTTC.

This clonotype was counted a few times. The rearrangement joins TRBV28 to TRBJ1-4, with D possibly TRBD1 on 5 matching bases. This CDR3 is built from 13 residues. Trimming removed 4 bases at V and 15 bases at J, with 18 bases between. Germline values: CDR1 MDHEN, CDR2 SYDVKM. The CDR3 sequence is CASSWAREGRLFF. The CDR3, as DNA: TGTGCCAGCAGTTGGGCCCGGGAGGGGCGATTGTTTTTT.

This clonotype was seen repeatedly, ten times or more. The chain uses TRBV28 and TRBJ2-5; D possibly corresponds to TRBD1 (6 bases). Trimming shortened V by 10 bases and J by 13 bases, and 19 bases separated the two germline ends. The CDR3 is made up of 11 amino acids. Germline-derived CDR1 and CDR2 are MDHEN and SYDVKM. The CDR3 is CATAGTNSPYF. The CDR3 DNA reads TGTGCCACAGCCGGGACAAACTCCCCGTACTTC.

This clonotype was found many times. CDR3 region: CATSRGDRIPDTQYF. In DNA, the CDR3 is TGTGCCACCAGCAGAGGGGACCGAATCCCGGATACGCAGTATTTT. This rearrangement joins TRBV15 to TRBJ2-3, with D perhaps assigned TRBD1 or TRBD2 (5 bases each). The V and J ends lost 1 base and 6 bases respectively, with 14 bases between them. The CDR3 is 15 amino acids. The V gene's germline CDR1 is LNHNV and CDR2 YYDKDF (reference sequence). Together with reference TRBV15 and TRBJ2-3, the CDR3 gives the full variable domain: DAMVIQNPRYQVTQFGKPVTLSCSQTLNHNVMYWYQQKSSQAPKLLFHYYDKDFNNEADTPDNFQSRRPNTSFCFLDIRSPGLGDTAMYLCATSRGDRIPDTQYFGPGTRLTVL.

The chain combines TRBV7-2 with TRBJ2-7, with D possibly called TRBD1 or TRBD2 (5 bases each). This CDR3 has 13 residues. The V and J ends lost 1 base and 6 bases respectively, with 10 bases between them. Germline CDR1 is SGHTA and CDR2 is FQGNSA. The CDR3, as DNA: TGTGCCAGCAGCTTAGTTAATGGGGGCGAGCAGTACTTC. Translating it yields CASSLVNGGEQYF.

On this clonotype: A much bigger clone sits one base away, suggesting this may be a read error. The chain uses TRBV27 and TRBJ2-7, with D perhaps matching TRBD1 (6 bases). There are 14 residues in the CDR3. Germline values: CDR1 MNHEY, CDR2 SMNVEV (reference sequence). In DNA, the CDR3 is TGTTCCAGCAGTTTCCGGGACACGTTCTACGAGCAGTACTTC. Protein sequence: CSSSFRDTFYEQYF.

To note about this clonotype: It is likely a read error, because the conserved phenylalanine at the end of the CDR3 is missing. The DNA is left out, because the CDR3 cannot be placed on it with certainty; the CDR3 is given as TCRdb lists it. The rearrangement uses TRBV7-2 and TRBJ2-1; TRBD1 was called by the table and not checked on the DNA. Germline V gives CDR1 SGHTA, CDR2 FQGNSA. Ends included, the CDR3 has 13 residues. This CDR3 reads CASSLGPGQDKFQ.

For the CDR3, the DNA is TGTGCCAGCAGCCCTCTCGGGGGGCGGGAGACCCAGTACTTC. Protein product: CASSPLGGRETQYF. The chain is built from TRBV2 and TRBJ2-5, with TRBD2 as a possible D gene (7 bases). Germline CDR1 is SNHLY and CDR2 is FYNNEI. Trimming took 6 bases from V and 5 from J, leaving 16 bases between them. The CDR3 sequence is 14 residues long.

Ten or more counts support this clonotype. The gene calls are TRBV27 and TRBJ2-7; TRBD1 aligns across 9 bases. CDR1 and CDR2 from the germline V gene are MNHEY and SMNVEV (reference sequence). The CDR3 has 15 residues. The V segment lost 4 bases and the J segment 5 bases; nucleotides outside the gene matches: 9. CDR3 sequence reads: CASSSLGTGFDEQYF. CDR3 nucleotides: TGTGCCAGCAGTTCCCTTGGGACAGGGTTTGACGAGCAGTACTTC.

To note about this clonotype: A much larger clonotype is one base distant, so this may be a read error. This chain uses TRBV20-1 with TRBJ1-5; 8 positions agree with TRBD1. Trimming took 3 bases from V and 4 from J; bases not matched to a gene: 11. Germline V CDR1 and CDR2: DFQATT, SNEGSKA (reference sequence). The CDR3 is made up of 16 amino acids. CDR3 in amino acids: CSASVGTGLFNQPQHF. The CDR3 DNA reads as TGCAGTGCTAGCGTCGGGACAGGCCTTTTTAATCAGCCCCAGCATTTT.

V and J are TRBV19 and TRBJ1-5; D is unresolved. This CDR3 region has 15 residues. Trimming shortened V by 3 bases and J by 3 bases, and 12 bases separated the two germline ends. Germline-derived CDR1 and CDR2 are LNHDA and SQIVND (reference sequence). The DNA for the CDR3 is TGTGCCAGTAGTATGGACGGAGGGAACAATCAGCCCCAGCATTTT. This codes for CASSMDGGNNQPQHF.

About this clonotype itself: This may arise from a read error, as a much more abundant clone is one base away. V usage is TRBV6-5 and J usage is TRBJ2-7, with 12 bases that match TRBD1. The V segment lost 0 bases and the J segment 5 bases; nucleotides outside the gene matches: 2. In germline, CDR1 is MNHEY, CDR2 SVGAGI. The CDR3 is 15 residues long. CDR3 nucleotides: TGTGCCAGCAGTTACTCGGGACAGGGGGCCCACGAGCAGTACTTC. This encodes CASSYSGQGAHEQYF.

As regards this clonotype: The junction shows a germline mismatch at one end, possibly a read error. The gene calls are TRBV4-3 and TRBJ1-6; D perhaps matches TRBD1 (5 bases). Germline CDR1 LGHNA, CDR2 YSLEER. The CDR3 spans 19 residues. For the CDR3, the DNA is TGCGCCAGCAGCCAAGAGCCCCAAACGGGGGACGCCTATAATTCACCCCCCCACTTT. This gives the protein CASSQEPQTGDAYNSPPHF.

Only a few counts were recorded for this clonotype. The chain is built from TRBV11-1 and TRBJ2-7; possible D gene TRBD2, 5 bases. Per germline, CDR1 SGHAT and CDR2 FQDESV (reference sequence). V dropped 1 base and J dropped 6 bases, with 16 bases sitting between them. The CDR3 has 15 residues. CDR3 sequence: CASSLGFLRASEQYF. CDR3 in DNA: TGTGCCAGCAGCTTAGGATTCTTGAGGGCTAGCGAGCAGTACTTC.

The chain links TRBV14 to TRBJ1-5, with 9 bases aligning to TRBD1. Germline CDR1 SGHDN, CDR2 FVKESK. The CDR3 spans 14 residues. The junction had 5 bases not matched to a gene; V was cut back by 7 bases and J by 4 bases. The CDR3 DNA sequence: TGTGCCAGCATCAGGACAGGGGCGAATCAGCCCCAGCATTTT. It encodes CASIRTGANQPQHF.

This clonotype was counted a few times. DNA for the CDR3: TGTGCCAGCAATCAGGGTGGGGGATACACAGATACGCAGTATTTT. Its translation: CASNQGGGYTDTQYF. This chain uses TRBV6-1 with TRBJ2-3; D is possibly TRBD1 or TRBD2 (5 bases each). The germline V gene has CDR1 MNHNS and CDR2 SASEGT. The germline V and J ends were trimmed by 7 bases and 2 bases, with 16 bases remaining between them. The CDR3 has 15 residues.

This clonotype was observed a few times. This chain uses TRBV4-1 with TRBJ2-3; D uncertain. V was shortened by 0 bases and J by 0 bases, with 10 bases between the two germline ends. There are 16 residues in the CDR3. The V gene's germline CDR1 is MGHRA and CDR2 YSYEKL. CDR3 region: CASSQEKISSTDTQYF. CDR3 coding DNA: TGCGCCAGCAGCCAAGAGAAAATCTCTAGCACAGATACGCAGTATTTT.

Many counts were recorded for this clonotype. The chain is built from TRBV6-1 and TRBJ1-2; TRBD1 might be the D (5 bases). Germline lookup yields CDR1 MNHNS and CDR2 SASEGT. V lost 8 bases and J lost 0, with 19 bases in between. The CDR3 extends over 16 amino acids. The CDR3 protein is CASWRGFDSPNYGYTF. CDR3 DNA sequence: TGTGCCAGCTGGCGAGGATTCGACAGTCCTAACTATGGCTACACCTTC.

The table lists this clonotype with a count of one. The genes are TRBV19 and TRBJ2-1; TRBD2 matches at 15 bases. This CDR3 has 16 residues. Germline assignment: CDR1 LNHDA and CDR2 SQIVND (reference sequence). After removal of 6 bases from V and 7 bases from J, the junction contained 7 bases not matched to a gene. Here the CDR3 DNA reads TGTGCCAGTAGCGGACTAGCGGGAGGGCCGCAGAATGAGCAGTTCTTC. This codes for CASSGLAGGPQNEQFF.

Concerning this clonotype: A single base separates this from a much larger clone, so it may be a read error. The chain has TRBV25-1 and TRBJ2-1, with 14 bases identical to TRBD2. Germline V gene lookup returns CDR1 MGHDK and CDR2 SYGVNS. CDR3 length: 18 amino acids. In DNA form, the CDR3 reads TGTGCCAGCAGTGAAGGACTAGCGGGAGGAAGGTACGACAATGAGCAGCTCTTC. This encodes CASSEGLAGGRYDNEQLF.